This TCR beta chain was found in a study of cytomegalovirus exposure and HLA in healthy donors. The CDR3 runs 16 residues. V was pared by 3 bases and J by 4 bases, with 8 bases of the junction left unmatched. Germline loops: CDR1 LNHDA, CDR2 SQIVND (reference sequence). PCR involved 60 Vbeta and 13 Jbeta primers. Libraries were prepared by immunoSEQ multiplex PCR; TCRdb keeps only in-frame clonotypes and omits some of them. This sample has around 150,000 clones; 65% to 80% occur once, and the top ten carry over 2%. Study-wide findings and caveats: Sequencing probably produced one cluster of sequence variants that were highly shared.

Notes on this clone: Its antigen remains unidentified.

This chain uses TRBV19 with TRBJ1-2; TRBD1 aligns across 10 bases. Sequenced input: PBMCs. This sequence originates from a woman in her thirties or forties in good health and CMV-seropositive. The CDR3 DNA reads as TGTGCCAGTAGTATTAGGACAGGGGGGGGTGGCTATGGCTACACCTTC. It specifies CASSIRTGGGGYGYTF.